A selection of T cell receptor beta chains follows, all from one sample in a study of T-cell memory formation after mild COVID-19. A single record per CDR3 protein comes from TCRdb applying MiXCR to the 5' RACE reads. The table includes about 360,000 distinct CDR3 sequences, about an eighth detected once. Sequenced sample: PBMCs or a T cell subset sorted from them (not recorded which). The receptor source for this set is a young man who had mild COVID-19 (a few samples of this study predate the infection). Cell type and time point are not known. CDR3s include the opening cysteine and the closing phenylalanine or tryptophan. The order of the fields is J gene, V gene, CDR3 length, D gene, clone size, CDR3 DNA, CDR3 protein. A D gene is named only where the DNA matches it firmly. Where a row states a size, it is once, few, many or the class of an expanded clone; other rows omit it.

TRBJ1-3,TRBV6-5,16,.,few,TGTGCCAGCAGTTACTCGCCGGGCACCTCTGGAAACACCATATATTTT,CASSYSPGTSGNTIYF
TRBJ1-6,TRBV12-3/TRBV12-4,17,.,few,TGTGCCAGCAGCGCCCGGCCGGTCAGCTCCTATAATTCACCCCTCCACTTT,CASSARPVSSYNSPLHF
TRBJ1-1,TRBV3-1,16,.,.,TGTGCCAGCAGCCAACACGACCGGGAACCGTGGTCTGAAGCTTTCTTT,CASSQHDREPWSEAFF
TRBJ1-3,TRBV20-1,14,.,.,TGCAGTGCTAGCTCCTCCCTGGGGGGAAACACCATATATTTT,CSASSSLGGNTIYF
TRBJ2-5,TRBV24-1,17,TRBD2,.,TGTGCCACCAGTTCCTCCCGACTAGCGGGGGGGACAGAGACCCAGTACTTC,CATSSSRLAGGTETQYF
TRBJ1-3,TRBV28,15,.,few,TGTGCCAGCACCTTGGGGACGTACTCTGGAAACACCATATATTTT,CASTLGTYSGNTIYF
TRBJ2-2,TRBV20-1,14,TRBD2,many,TGCAGTGCCCTAGCGGGGGGACCTTCGGAGGAGCTGTTTTTT,CSALAGGPSEELFF
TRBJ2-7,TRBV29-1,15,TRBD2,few,TGCAGCGCTACCCCTCTAGCGGGGGATTCCTACGAGCAGTACTTC,CSATPLAGDSYEQYF
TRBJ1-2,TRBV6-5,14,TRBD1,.,TGTGCCAGCAGTCGGACAGGGGGGATCTATGGCTACACCTTC,CASSRTGGIYGYTF
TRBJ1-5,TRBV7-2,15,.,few,TGTGCCAGCAGCGAAACCGTAAGGGGATATCAGCCCCAGCATTTT,CASSETVRGYQPQHF
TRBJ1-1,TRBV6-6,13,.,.,TGTGCCAGCAGTCACGGGGGAGGGGGTGAAGCTTTCTTT,CASSHGGGGEAFF
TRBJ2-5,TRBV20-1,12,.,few,TGCAGTGTTGTTACCAGGGTGGAGACCCAGTACTTC,CSVVTRVETQYF
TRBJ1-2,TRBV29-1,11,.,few,TGCAGCGCAGGGGAAAACTATGGCTACACCTTC,CSAGENYGYTF
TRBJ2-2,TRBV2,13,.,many,TGTGCTTCGGGGGCCACGAACACCGGGGAGCTGTTTTTT,CASGATNTGELFF
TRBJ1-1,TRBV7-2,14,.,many,TGTGCCAGCAGCTTAGCGGCGGGTAGGACTGAAGCTTTCTTT,CASSLAAGRTEAFF
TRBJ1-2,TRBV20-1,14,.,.,TGCAGTGCTAGCCGGGGGGGTGGTCACTATGGCTACACCTTC,CSASRGGGHYGYTF
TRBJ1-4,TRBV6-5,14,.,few,TGTGCCAGCAGTTACGACAGGTCGGATGAAAAACTGTTTTTT,CASSYDRSDEKLFF
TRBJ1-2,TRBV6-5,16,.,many,TGTGCCAGCAGCAGTATGAGGGGGGCAATTAACTATGGCTACACCTTC,CASSSMRGAINYGYTF
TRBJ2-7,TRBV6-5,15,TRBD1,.,TGTGCCAGCACCCGCAGGGGGCGGGTCGGCTACGAGCAGTACTTC,CASTRRGRVGYEQYF
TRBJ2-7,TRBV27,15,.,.,TGTGCCAGCAGTTTTTGGAACAGCGACCCTTGGGAGCAGTACTTC,CASSFWNSDPWEQYF
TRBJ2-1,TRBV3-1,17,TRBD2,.,TGTGCCAGCAGCCGAGGACTAGCGGGGCCGACCTACAATGAGCAGTTCTTC,CASSRGLAGPTYNEQFF
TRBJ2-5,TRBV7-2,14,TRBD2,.,TGTGCCAGCAGCCCCACTAGCGGGGGGGAGACCCAGTACTTC,CASSPTSGGETQYF
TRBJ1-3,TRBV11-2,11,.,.,TGTGCCAGCAGCTCCCGGGGCACCATATATTTT,CASSSRGTIYF
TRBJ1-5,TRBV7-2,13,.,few,TGTGCCAACAGTCTCGGGGGAGGTCAGCCCCAGCATTTT,CANSLGGGQPQHF
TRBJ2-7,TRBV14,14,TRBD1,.,TGTGCCAGCAGCCAAGTAGGCAGGGGGAACGAGCAGTACTTC,CASSQVGRGNEQYF
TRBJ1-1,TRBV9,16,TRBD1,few,TGTGCCAGCAGCGAGGGGGACAGGGGACTTCACACTGAAGCTTTCTTT,CASSEGDRGLHTEAFF
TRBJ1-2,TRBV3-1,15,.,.,TGTGCCAGCAGCCGCCTGGACGGAGCTAACTATGGCTACACCTTC,CASSRLDGANYGYTF
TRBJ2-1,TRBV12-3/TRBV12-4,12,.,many,TGTGCCAGCACCCCGGCGGTCGATGAGCAGTTCTTC,CASTPAVDEQFF
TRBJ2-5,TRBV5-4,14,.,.,TGTGCCAGCAGCTTGGAGGGCGGGGAAGAGACCCAGTACTTC,CASSLEGGEETQYF
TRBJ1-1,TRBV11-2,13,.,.,TGTGCCAGCAGCGCACACGAGAACACTGAAGCTTTCTTT,CASSAHENTEAFF